This T cell receptor (beta chain) was profiled in a study of cytomegalovirus exposure and HLA in healthy donors. As for the study in general: From donors who were HLA-typed, an early data release held approximately 84 million unique TCRs.

Concerning this clone: The antigen remains unidentified.

With 60 Vbeta and 13 Jbeta primers, the PCR was carried out. Libraries were prepared by immunoSEQ multiplex PCR; TCRdb keeps only in-frame clonotypes and omits some of them. The table shows 90,000 to 110,000 clones, with roughly four fifths occurring only once. Per the germline V gene, CDR1 is MNHEY and CDR2 is SMNVEV (reference sequence). There are 14 residues in the CDR3. The junction had 11 bases not matched to a gene; V was cut back by 5 bases and J by 8 bases. The study, taken as a whole, reports: There were reportedly fewer N-insertions in an Asian-associated ancestry cluster than the approximately 670-donor mean, in a later analysis.

Sequencing was performed on PBMCs. This receptor was obtained from a man aged 40-50 years in good health and CMV-seronegative. J is TRBJ2-5 and V is TRBV27, with 7 positions matching TRBD1. The CDR3: CASSLLWAGGTQYF. DNA of the CDR3: TGTGCCAGCAGTCTCCTGTGGGCAGGGGGTACCCAGTACTTC.